This TCR beta chain is from a study of identical twins. Study findings and constraints: Beta out-of-frame sequences showed weaker excess sharing between twins.

This clonotype has a count of ten or more. Its antigen is currently unknown. A template switching step contributed a universal primer site, while unique molecular identifiers were present in the cDNA. TCRdb re-analysed the 5' RACE reads in MiXCR, keeping a single row per CDR3 protein. The table records just over 500,000 distinct CDR3 sequences, 20% to 25% of them present only once. Germline lookup yields CDR1 MNHEY and CDR2 SVGEGT. This CDR3 has 11 amino acids. Between the trimmed V and J ends, which lost 5 bases and 5 bases, there was a span of 6 bases. The sample was also reused in another study, on T cells expressing NK-cell markers.

This receptor was taken from a woman under 30 in good health. The chain has TRBV6-2 or TRBV6-3 and TRBJ2-5; no firm D call. The sequenced sample was CD4+ T cells sorted from blood. The CDR3 nucleotides are TGTGCCAGCAGTCAAAGGGAGACCCAGTACTTC. This translates into CASSQRETQYF.